This T cell receptor beta chain was identified during a study of Tregs in tolerant kidney transplant recipients. The V end was cut by 1 base, the J end by 6 bases, with 6 bases between. There are 12 residues in the CDR3. The germline V gene has CDR1 MGHRA and CDR2 YSYEKL. Unstimulated regulatory T cells (CD4+CD25+CD127-), CD4+CD25- non-regulatory cells, CD4 and CD8 cells were FACS-sorted from thawed PBMCs. Measured with immunoSEQ multiplex PCR; TCRdb has only the in-frame clones, and not every one. The sample lists around 120,000 clones, around 94% occurring once. In the case of this clone: Antigen specificity is unknown.

Study observations and caveats: Few patients were studied, so findings need validation in larger groups. Biological reproducibility was not directly addressed, but technical replication error appeared minimal. The most relevant donor-specific Treg TCRbeta repertoire apparently came from expansion with activated donor B cells.

The rearrangement joins TRBV4-1 to TRBJ1-2; maybe TRBD1 (5 bases). The sequenced sample consisted of CD4+ T cells from blood. The TCR was taken from a human donor in good health. CDR3 in amino acids: CASSQVRDGYTF. The CDR3 DNA sequence: TGCGCCAGCAGCCAAGTCAGGGATGGCTACACCTTC.